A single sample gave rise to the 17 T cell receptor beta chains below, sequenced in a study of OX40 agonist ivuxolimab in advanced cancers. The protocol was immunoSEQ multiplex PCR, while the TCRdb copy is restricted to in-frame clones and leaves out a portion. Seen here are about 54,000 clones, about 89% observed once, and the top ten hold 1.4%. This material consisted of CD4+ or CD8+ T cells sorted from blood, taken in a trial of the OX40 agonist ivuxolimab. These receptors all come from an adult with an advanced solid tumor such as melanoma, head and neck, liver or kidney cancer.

The CDR3 here is CASSPPGASSYEQYF. As DNA, the CDR3 is TGCGCCAGCAGCCCCCCGGGGGCTAGCTCCTACGAGCAGTACTTC. V gene TRBV5-1 combines with J gene TRBJ2-7; D could derive from TRBD1 or TRBD2 (6 bases each). Trimming removed 4 bases from V and 0 bases from J, with 14 bases in between. The CDR3 runs 15 residues. The germline gives CDR1 SGHRS, CDR2 YFSETQ.

This chain's CDR3 is CASSPKGQRVPYEQYF. In DNA form, the CDR3 reads TGTGCCAGCTCACCAAAGGGACAAAGGGTCCCCTACGAGCAGTACTTC. The rearrangement links TRBV18 to TRBJ2-7; possible D gene TRBD1, 6 bases. Trimming cost V 2 bases and J 2 bases, with 16 bases left between them. Germline V gives CDR1 KGHSH, CDR2 LQKENI. CDR3 length: 16 residues.

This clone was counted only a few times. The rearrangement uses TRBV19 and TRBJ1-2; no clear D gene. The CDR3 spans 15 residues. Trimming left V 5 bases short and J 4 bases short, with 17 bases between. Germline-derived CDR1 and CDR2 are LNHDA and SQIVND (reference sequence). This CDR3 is CASSYDPTASYGYTF. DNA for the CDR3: TGTGCCAGTAGTTATGACCCGACCGCGTCCTATGGCTACACCTTC.

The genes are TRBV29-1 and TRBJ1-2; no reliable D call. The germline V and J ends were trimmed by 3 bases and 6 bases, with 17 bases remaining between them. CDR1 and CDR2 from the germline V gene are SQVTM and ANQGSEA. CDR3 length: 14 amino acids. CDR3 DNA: TGCAGCGTTGACCCGCCGGTTATAATTGATGGCTACACCTTC. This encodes CSVDPPVIIDGYTF.

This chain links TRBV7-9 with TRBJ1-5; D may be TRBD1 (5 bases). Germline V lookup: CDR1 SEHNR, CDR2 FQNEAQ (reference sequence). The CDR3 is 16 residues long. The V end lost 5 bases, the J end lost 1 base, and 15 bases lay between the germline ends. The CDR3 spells CASSPQDIKSNQPQHF. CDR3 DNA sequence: TGTGCCAGCAGCCCTCAGGACATCAAGAGCAATCAGCCCCAGCATTTT. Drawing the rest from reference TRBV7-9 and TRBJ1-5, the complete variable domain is DTGVSQNPRHKITKRGQNVTFRCDPISEHNRLYWYRQTLGQGPEFLTYFQNEAQLEKSRLLSDRFSAERPKGSFSTLEIQRTEQGDSAMYLCASSPQDIKSNQPQHFGDGTRLSIL.

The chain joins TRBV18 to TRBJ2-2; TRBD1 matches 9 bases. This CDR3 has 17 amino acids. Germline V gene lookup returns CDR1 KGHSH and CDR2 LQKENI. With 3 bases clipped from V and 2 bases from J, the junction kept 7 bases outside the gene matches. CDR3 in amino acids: CASSPLGTGTNTGELFF. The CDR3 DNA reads TGTGCCAGCTCACCCCTGGGGACAGGGACAAACACCGGGGAGCTGTTTTTT.

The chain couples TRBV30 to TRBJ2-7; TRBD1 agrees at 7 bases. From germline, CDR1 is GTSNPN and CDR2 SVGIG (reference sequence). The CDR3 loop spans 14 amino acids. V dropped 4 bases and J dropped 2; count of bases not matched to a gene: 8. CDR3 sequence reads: CAWTRGTATYEQYF. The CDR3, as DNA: TGTGCCTGGACTCGAGGGACAGCCACCTACGAGCAGTACTTC. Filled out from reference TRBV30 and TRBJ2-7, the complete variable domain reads SQTIHQWPATLVQPVGSPLSLECTVEGTSNPNLYWYRQAAGRGLQLLFYSVGIGQISSEVPQNLSASRPQDRQFILSSKKLLLSDSGFYLCAWTRGTATYEQYFGPGTRLTVT.

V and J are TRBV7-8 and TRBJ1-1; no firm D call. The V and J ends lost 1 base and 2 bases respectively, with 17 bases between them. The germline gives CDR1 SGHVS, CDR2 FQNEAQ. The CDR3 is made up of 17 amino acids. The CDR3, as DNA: TGTGCCAGCAGCTTAGGGCCAGGTGGGCGGAGCAACACTGAAGCTTTCTTT. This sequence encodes CASSLGPGGRSNTEAFF.

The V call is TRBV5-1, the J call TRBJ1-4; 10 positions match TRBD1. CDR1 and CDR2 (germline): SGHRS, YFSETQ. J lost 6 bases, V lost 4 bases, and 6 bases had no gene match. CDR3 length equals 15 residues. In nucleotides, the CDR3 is TGCGCCAGCAGCCGAGGGGGACAGGGGTATGAAAAACTGTTTTTT. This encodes CASSRGGQGYEKLFF.

Here the CDR3 DNA reads TGCGCCAGCAGCCTGGGTGGGGGAAGCGATGGCTACACCTTC. Protein sequence: CASSLGGGSDGYTF. The rearrangement uses TRBV4-1 and TRBJ1-2; perhaps TRBD1 as D (5 bases). The V end was cut by 4 bases, the J end by 6 bases, with 15 bases between. The germline V gene encodes CDR1 MGHRA and CDR2 YSYEKL. The CDR3 covers 14 residues.

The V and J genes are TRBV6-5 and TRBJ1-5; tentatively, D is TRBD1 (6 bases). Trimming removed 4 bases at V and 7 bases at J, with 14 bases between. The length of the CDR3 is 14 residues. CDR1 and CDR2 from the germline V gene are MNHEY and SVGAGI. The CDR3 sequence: CASSFSGEVQPQHF. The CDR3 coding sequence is TGTGCCAGCAGTTTTTCAGGGGAGGTACAGCCCCAGCATTTT.

The CDR3 nucleotides read TGTGCCATCAGTGATAAGTTTGCAGATACGCAGTATTTT. It yields the protein CAISDKFADTQYF. The chain has TRBV10-3 and TRBJ2-3; D gene uncertain. The CDR3 extends over 13 amino acids. Germline CDR1 ENHRY, CDR2 SYGVKD. V was trimmed by 3 bases and J by 4 bases, leaving 8 bases between them.

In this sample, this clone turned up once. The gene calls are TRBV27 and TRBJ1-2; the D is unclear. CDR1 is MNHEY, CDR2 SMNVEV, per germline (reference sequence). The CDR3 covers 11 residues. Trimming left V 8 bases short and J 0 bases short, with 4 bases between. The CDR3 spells CASGSNYGYTF. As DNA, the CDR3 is TGTGCCAGCGGATCTAACTATGGCTACACCTTC.

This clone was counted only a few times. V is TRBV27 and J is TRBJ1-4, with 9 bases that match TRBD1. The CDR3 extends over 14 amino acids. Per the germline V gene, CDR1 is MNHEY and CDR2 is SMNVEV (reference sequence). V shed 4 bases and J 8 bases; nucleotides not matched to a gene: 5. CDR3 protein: CASSSTGGREKLFF. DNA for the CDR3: TGTGCCAGCAGTTCGACAGGGGGTCGGGAAAAACTGTTTTTT.

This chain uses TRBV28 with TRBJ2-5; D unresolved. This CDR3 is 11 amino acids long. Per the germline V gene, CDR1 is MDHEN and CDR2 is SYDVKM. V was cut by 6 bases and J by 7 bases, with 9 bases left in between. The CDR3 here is CASSQVATQYF. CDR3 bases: TGTGCCAGCAGCCAGGTAGCGACCCAGTACTTC.

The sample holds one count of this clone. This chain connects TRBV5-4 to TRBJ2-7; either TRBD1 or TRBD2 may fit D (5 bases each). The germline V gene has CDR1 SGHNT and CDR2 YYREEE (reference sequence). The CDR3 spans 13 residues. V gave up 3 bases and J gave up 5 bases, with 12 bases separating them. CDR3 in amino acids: CASSSPGRDEQYF. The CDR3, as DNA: TGTGCCAGCAGCTCGCCGGGACGCGACGAGCAGTACTTC.

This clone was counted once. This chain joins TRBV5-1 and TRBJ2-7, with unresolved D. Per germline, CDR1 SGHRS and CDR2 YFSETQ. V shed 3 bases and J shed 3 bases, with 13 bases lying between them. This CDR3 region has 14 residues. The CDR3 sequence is CASSSGPGGYEQYF. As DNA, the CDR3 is TGCGCCAGCAGCTCCGGACCCGGCGGCTACGAGCAGTACTTC.